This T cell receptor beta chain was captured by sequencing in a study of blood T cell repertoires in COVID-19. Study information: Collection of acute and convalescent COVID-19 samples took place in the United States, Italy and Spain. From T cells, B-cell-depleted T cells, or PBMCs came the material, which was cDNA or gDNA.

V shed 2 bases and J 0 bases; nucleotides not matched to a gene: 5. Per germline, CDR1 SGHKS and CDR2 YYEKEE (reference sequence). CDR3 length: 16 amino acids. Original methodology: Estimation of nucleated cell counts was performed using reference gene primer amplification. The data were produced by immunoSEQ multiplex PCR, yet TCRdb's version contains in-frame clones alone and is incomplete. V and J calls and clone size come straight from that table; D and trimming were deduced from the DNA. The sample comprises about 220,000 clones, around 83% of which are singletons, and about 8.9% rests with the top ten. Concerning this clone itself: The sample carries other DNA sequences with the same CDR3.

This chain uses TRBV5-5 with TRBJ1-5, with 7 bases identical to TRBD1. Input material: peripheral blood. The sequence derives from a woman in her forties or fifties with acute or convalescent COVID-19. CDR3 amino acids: CASSLATGDSNQPQHF. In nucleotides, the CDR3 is TGTGCCAGCAGCTTAGCCACAGGGGATAGCAATCAGCCCCAGCATTTT.